Below are 15 T cell receptor beta chains sequenced from a single sample in a study of blood T cell repertoires in COVID-19. TCRdb's copy holds only in-frame clones and misses some; the assay was immunoSEQ multiplex PCR. This sample has 200,000 to 250,000 clones, with about 79% found just once. Input material: peripheral blood. These receptors originate from a man in his fifties with active or convalescent COVID-19.

The gene calls are TRBV15 and TRBJ2-1, with D possibly matching TRBD2 (7 bases). The CDR3 consists of 11 residues. Germline V lookup: CDR1 LNHNV, CDR2 YYDKDF (reference sequence). V lost 7 bases and J lost 10, with 11 bases in between. The CDR3 loop reads CATTSGGEQFF. The DNA for the CDR3 is TGTGCCACCACCTCGGGGGGCGAGCAGTTCTTC. The full variable domain, with the rest looked up from reference TRBV15 and TRBJ2-1, is DAMVIQNPRYQVTQFGKPVTLSCSQTLNHNVMYWYQQKSSQAPKLLFHYYDKDFNNEADTPDNFQSRRPNTSFCFLDIRSPGLGDTAMYLCATTSGGEQFFGPGTRLTVL.

This chain uses TRBV4-1 with TRBJ1-6, with a possible D match to TRBD1 (5 bases). The germline V and J ends were trimmed by 1 base and 0 bases, with 10 bases remaining between them. CDR3 length: 17 amino acids. Per the germline V gene, CDR1 is MGHRA and CDR2 is YSYEKL. DNA for the CDR3: TGCGCCAGCAGCCAAGCGACCACAGGCTCCTATAATTCACCCCTCCACTTT. Protein sequence: CASSQATTGSYNSPLHF.

The V gene is TRBV28, the J gene TRBJ1-1, with 11 bases fitting TRBD1. With V trimmed by 3 bases and J by 7 bases, 4 bases remained unmatched. CDR1 is MDHEN, CDR2 SYDVKM, per germline. The CDR3 runs 14 residues. This CDR3 is CASSFIGTGGEAFF. CDR3 sequence (DNA): TGTGCCAGCAGTTTCATTGGGACAGGGGGTGAAGCTTTCTTT.

The V call is TRBV21-1, the J call TRBJ2-3; the tabulated D call, TRBD2, remains unverified against the DNA. TRBV21-1 is annotated as a pseudogene. The CDR3 is made up of 15 amino acids. The CDR3, as DNA: TGTGCCAGCAGCAAAGGAGGCCCCCCCACAGATACGCAGTATTTT. This translates into CASSKGGPPTDTQYF.

This sequence joins TRBV6-6 and TRBJ2-2; D is unresolved. With 5 bases removed from V and 1 base from J, the gap between germline ends came to 5 bases. Germline lookup yields CDR1 MNHNY and CDR2 SVGAGI (reference sequence). The CDR3 totals 13 residues. CDR3 DNA: TGTGCCAGCAGTCCCAAGAACACCGGGGAGCTGTTTTTT. It is translated as CASSPKNTGELFF.

V usage is TRBV21-1 and J usage is TRBJ2-1; the D call TRBD2 from the table was never checked on the DNA. TRBV21-1 is a documented pseudogene. This CDR3 comprises 17 residues. The CDR3 spells CASSKSKASGGAHEQFF. CDR3 bases: TGTGCCAGCAGCAAAAGCAAGGCTAGCGGGGGGGCACATGAGCAGTTCTTC.

The rearrangement joins TRBV10-3 to TRBJ2-1; 9 bases are a match to TRBD2. The junction had 5 bases not matched to a gene; V was cut back by 5 bases and J by 3 bases. This CDR3 spans 15 amino acids. CDR1 and CDR2 (germline): ENHRY, SYGVKD. The CDR3 DNA reads TGTGCCATCAGTCCTAGCGGGGAAGGCTACAATGAGCAGTTCTTC. Translation: CAISPSGEGYNEQFF.

This clone was observed a handful of times. This sequence joins TRBV5-4 and TRBJ2-2; D gene unclear. With 0 bases removed from V and 1 base from J, the gap between germline ends came to 7 bases. Germline V gene lookup returns CDR1 SGHNT and CDR2 YYREEE (reference sequence). This CDR3 is built from 15 residues. The DNA for the CDR3 is TGTGCCAGCAGCTTGGGGCAGAAGAACACCGGGGAGCTGTTTTTT. This codes for CASSLGQKNTGELFF.

The chain uses TRBV18 and TRBJ1-4; 8 bases line up with TRBD1. The CDR3 covers 14 residues. The V and J ends lost 6 bases and 8 bases, in that order; junction bases with no gene match: 8. The germline CDR1 and CDR2 sequences are KGHSH and LQKENI. The DNA of the CDR3 is TGTGCCAGCTCCCGACAGGGGTATGAGGAAAAACTGTTTTTT. Its protein product is CASSRQGYEEKLFF.

The V gene is TRBV16, the J gene TRBJ1-6; D unresolved. Germline CDR1 and CDR2: KGHSY and FQNENV. CDR3 length: 13 amino acids. Trimming cost V 3 bases and J 14 bases, with 14 bases left between them. Here the CDR3 reads CASSQAVRGALHF. The CDR3 DNA reads TGTGCCAGCAGCCAGGCGGTTCGGGGAGCCCTCCACTTT.

This chain connects TRBV6-4 to TRBJ1-6; a possible D gene is TRBD1 (6 bases). There are 15 residues in the CDR3. Germline V lookup: CDR1 MRHNA, CDR2 SNTAGT. Trimming left V 4 bases short and J 8 bases short, with 15 bases between. CDR3 sequence (DNA): TGTGCCAGCAGTGCCCGACAGGACCCGTATTCACCCCTCCACTTT. Its translation: CASSARQDPYSPLHF.

V gene TRBV6-1 combines with J gene TRBJ1-1; 7 bases are shared with TRBD1. The V and J ends lost 2 bases and 5 bases, in that order; junction bases with no gene match: 8. The V gene's germline CDR1 is MNHNS and CDR2 SASEGT. The CDR3 spans 15 residues. The CDR3 spells CASSEKGAFRTEAFF. In nucleotides, the CDR3 is TGTGCCAGCAGTGAAAAGGGGGCGTTTCGAACTGAAGCTTTCTTT.

This sequence joins TRBV27 and TRBJ1-5; D remains ambiguous. CDR1 and CDR2 from the germline V gene are MNHEY and SMNVEV (reference sequence). The CDR3 has 14 amino acids. The V end was cut by 2 bases, the J end by 2 bases, with 7 bases between. Here the CDR3 DNA reads TGTGCCAGCAGTTTAGAAGGAGGCAATCAGCCCCAGCATTTT. Its translation is CASSLEGGNQPQHF.

The CDR3 loop reads CASSQVGTGTDTQYF. The CDR3 coding sequence is TGCGCCAGCAGCCAAGTTGGGACAGGGACAGATACGCAGTATTTT. The chain combines TRBV4-1 with TRBJ2-3, with 9 bases that match TRBD1. CDR1 is MGHRA and CDR2 is YSYEKL in the germline V gene. The CDR3 has 15 amino acids. The trim removed 1 base at V and 3 bases at J, leaving 2 bases unmatched.

In DNA, the CDR3 is TGTGCCAGCAGCTTAGGCGGGGGAAACGGCGGGGAGCTGTTTTTT. Residues: CASSLGGGNGGELFF. The rearrangement joins TRBV7-2 to TRBJ2-2, with 7 nucleotides matching TRBD2. The V segment lost 1 base and the J segment 7 bases; nucleotides outside the gene matches: 6. This CDR3 has 15 amino acids. Germline loops: CDR1 SGHTA, CDR2 FQGNSA.